A selection of T cell receptor beta chains follows, all from one sample in a study of shared clonotypes between healthy human individuals. Assay: immunoSEQ multiplex PCR; the TCRdb copy retains only in-frame clones and omits some. The sample records approximately 2,000,000 clones, over 85% being singletons. Sequencing was carried out using naive CD8+ T cells from PBMCs. These receptors all stem from a man in his late teens or twenties in good health. Some clones in this sample may be carry-over from other donors' samples. The CDR3 runs from the conserved cysteine through the conserved F or W. The D gene is left open where the match is weak. Not all rows give a size; the values are once, few, many and, for expanded clones, a class.

v_gene: TRBV9
j_gene: TRBJ1-4
abundance: few
d_gene: -
CDR3nt: TGTGCCAGCAGCGCACATCAAACGCGGGAAAAACTGTTTTTT
CDR3aa: CASSAHQTREKLFF

v_gene: TRBV28
j_gene: TRBJ2-7
abundance: -
d_gene: -
CDR3nt: TGTGCCAGCACCGAAGGGGTCCTTAGCTCCTACGAGCAGTACTTC
CDR3aa: CASTEGVLSSYEQYF

v_gene: TRBV5-1
j_gene: TRBJ2-1
abundance: -
d_gene: TRBD2
CDR3nt: TGCGCCAGCAGCTTACTAGCGGGAGGTCATGAGCAGTTCTTC
CDR3aa: CASSLLAGGHEQFF

v_gene: TRBV5-1
j_gene: TRBJ1-1
abundance: -
d_gene: -
CDR3nt: TGCGCCAGCAGCTTTAAGGAGGGTACTGAAGCTTTCTTT
CDR3aa: CASSFKEGTEAFF

v_gene: TRBV9
j_gene: TRBJ1-2
abundance: -
d_gene: -
CDR3nt: TGTGCCAGCAGCGCGGCCGGGACACCTAACTATGGCTACACCTTC
CDR3aa: CASSAAGTPNYGYTF

v_gene: TRBV7-9
j_gene: TRBJ1-1
abundance: few
d_gene: -
CDR3nt: TGTGCCAGCAGCTTAGCGGCCACTGAAGCTTTCTTT
CDR3aa: CASSLAATEAFF

v_gene: TRBV12-5
j_gene: TRBJ1-2
abundance: -
d_gene: -
CDR3nt: TGTGCTTATGAAAACAGGGTGAACTATGGCTACACCTTC
CDR3aa: CAYENRVNYGYTF

v_gene: TRBV28
j_gene: TRBJ2-7
abundance: -
d_gene: -
CDR3nt: TGTGCCAGCAGTTTCAATCGAGACAGAGGGTCCTACGAGCAGTACTTC
CDR3aa: CASSFNRDRGSYEQYF

v_gene: TRBV5-5
j_gene: TRBJ2-7
abundance: -
d_gene: -
CDR3nt: TGTGCCAGCAGCTTTTACCGGGACTGGAGCTCCTACGAGCAGTACTTC
CDR3aa: CASSFYRDWSSYEQYF

v_gene: TRBV7-6
j_gene: TRBJ2-7
abundance: -
d_gene: -
CDR3nt: TGTGCCAGCAGCTTAAAGGTCGGCGATTCCTACGAGCAGTACTTC
CDR3aa: CASSLKVGDSYEQYF

v_gene: TRBV6-5
j_gene: TRBJ1-1
abundance: -
d_gene: -
CDR3nt: TGTGCCAGCAGCCAGGGATCTGAAGCTTTCTTT
CDR3aa: CASSQGSEAFF

v_gene: TRBV11-2
j_gene: TRBJ2-7
abundance: -
d_gene: -
CDR3nt: TGTGCCAGCAGCTCACACTACGAGCAGTACTTC
CDR3aa: CASSSHYEQYF

v_gene: TRBV6-5
j_gene: TRBJ1-1
abundance: -
d_gene: -
CDR3nt: TGTGCCAGCAGACTGGGCGGTGGGACTGAAGCTTTCTTT
CDR3aa: CASRLGGGTEAFF

v_gene: TRBV4-3
j_gene: TRBJ2-7
abundance: many
d_gene: -
CDR3nt: TGCGCCAGCAGCCCAGGGTTCGCCTCCTACGAGCAGTACTTC
CDR3aa: CASSPGFASYEQYF

v_gene: TRBV10-1
j_gene: TRBJ2-1
abundance: -
d_gene: TRBD1
CDR3nt: TGCGCCAGCAGTAAGACAGGGCCCAATGAGCAGTTCTTC
CDR3aa: CASSKTGPNEQFF

v_gene: TRBV29-1
j_gene: TRBJ2-7
abundance: -
d_gene: -
CDR3nt: TGCAGCGTTGAGGGTTGGCAGGGCTACGAGCAGTACTTC
CDR3aa: CSVEGWQGYEQYF

v_gene: TRBV19
j_gene: TRBJ1-1
abundance: -
d_gene: TRBD1
CDR3nt: TGTGCCAGTATTACAGGGACAGCTACTGAAGCTTTCTTT
CDR3aa: CASITGTATEAFF

v_gene: TRBV19
j_gene: TRBJ2-3
abundance: once
d_gene: TRBD2
CDR3nt: TGTGCCAGTAGTACTCGCCTTGTCGGGAGGACCACAGATACGCAGTATTTT
CDR3aa: CASSTRLVGRTTDTQYF

v_gene: TRBV5-6
j_gene: TRBJ1-5
abundance: -
d_gene: TRBD1
CDR3nt: TGTGCCAGCAGCTTGGGGACAGGTTTCAATCAGCCCCAGCATTTT
CDR3aa: CASSLGTGFNQPQHF

v_gene: TRBV7-6
j_gene: TRBJ2-2
abundance: -
d_gene: -
CDR3nt: TGTGCCAGCAGCCTTGGGGCCGCGATGGGCACCGGGGAGCTGTTTTTT
CDR3aa: CASSLGAAMGTGELFF

v_gene: TRBV5-5
j_gene: TRBJ2-5
abundance: -
d_gene: -
CDR3nt: TGTGCCAGCAGCTTGGAGGGAAAAGAGACCCAGTACTTC
CDR3aa: CASSLEGKETQYF

v_gene: TRBV16
j_gene: TRBJ2-7
abundance: -
d_gene: TRBD2
CDR3nt: TGTGCCAGCAGCCTTTCGGGACTAGCTTCCTACGAGCAGTACTTC
CDR3aa: CASSLSGLASYEQYF

v_gene: TRBV4-1
j_gene: TRBJ1-2
abundance: once
d_gene: -
CDR3nt: TGCGCCAGCAGCCAAGATTTCACAACCCGCGCTAACTATGGCTACACCTTC
CDR3aa: CASSQDFTTRANYGYTF

v_gene: TRBV4-1
j_gene: TRBJ2-1
abundance: -
d_gene: TRBD1
CDR3nt: TGCGCCAGCAGCCAAGAACGGGACAGGGGAAGTATCGATGAGCAGTTCTTC
CDR3aa: CASSQERDRGSIDEQFF

v_gene: TRBV28
j_gene: TRBJ2-1
abundance: -
d_gene: -
CDR3nt: TGTGCCAGCAGTTTAGGGCAAGCCATTGAGCAGTTCTTC
CDR3aa: CASSLGQAIEQFF

v_gene: TRBV6-1
j_gene: TRBJ2-7
abundance: -
d_gene: TRBD2
CDR3nt: TGTGCCAGCGGACTACTAGCGTCACCCTTCGAGCAGTACTTC
CDR3aa: CASGLLASPFEQYF

v_gene: TRBV4-3
j_gene: TRBJ2-7
abundance: -
d_gene: TRBD1
CDR3nt: TGCGCCAGCAGCCAGGCCGGGACAGGGGCCTACGAGCAGTACTTC
CDR3aa: CASSQAGTGAYEQYF

v_gene: TRBV10-3
j_gene: TRBJ2-7
abundance: -
d_gene: -
CDR3nt: TGTGCCATCACATCTGTTGTAGGTGGCTACGAGCAGTACTTC
CDR3aa: CAITSVVGGYEQYF

v_gene: TRBV9
j_gene: TRBJ1-1
abundance: -
d_gene: -
CDR3nt: TGTGCCAGCTCCACAGGGACGATCACTGAAGCTTTCTTT
CDR3aa: CASSTGTITEAFF

v_gene: TRBV6-6
j_gene: TRBJ1-1
abundance: -
d_gene: -
CDR3nt: TGTGCCAGCAGTACCTCCGACAGCGTTCTAGACACTGAAGCTTTCTTT
CDR3aa: CASSTSDSVLDTEAFF

v_gene: TRBV9
j_gene: TRBJ1-2
abundance: -
d_gene: -
CDR3nt: TGTGCCAGCAGCTTAGGACAGTCCACCTATGGCTACACCTTC
CDR3aa: CASSLGQSTYGYTF

v_gene: TRBV28
j_gene: TRBJ2-2
abundance: -
d_gene: -
CDR3nt: TGTGCCAGCAGTTTACCTTGGGGGAACTCGGCCGGGGAGCTGTTTTTT
CDR3aa: CASSLPWGNSAGELFF

v_gene: TRBV7-7
j_gene: TRBJ2-2
abundance: -
d_gene: -
CDR3nt: TGTGCCAGCAGCCAGACCGGATTCGGCGGGGAGCTGTTTTTT
CDR3aa: CASSQTGFGGELFF

v_gene: TRBV25-1
j_gene: TRBJ1-1
abundance: -
d_gene: -
CDR3nt: TGTGCCAGCAGTGAACCGAACACTGAAGCTTTCTTT
CDR3aa: CASSEPNTEAFF

v_gene: TRBV11-1
j_gene: TRBJ1-1
abundance: -
d_gene: -
CDR3nt: TGTGCCAGCAGCTTAGTTGGGGGGATGAACACTGAAGCTTTCTTT
CDR3aa: CASSLVGGMNTEAFF

v_gene: TRBV5-6
j_gene: TRBJ2-3
abundance: -
d_gene: TRBD1
CDR3nt: TGTGCCAGCAGCTTGGCCGGGGCAGGGGGCCCAGATACGCAGTATTTT
CDR3aa: CASSLAGAGGPDTQYF

v_gene: TRBV13
j_gene: TRBJ2-1
abundance: -
d_gene: -
CDR3nt: TGTGCCAGCAGCTGGGAATCCTACAATGAGCAGTTCTTC
CDR3aa: CASSWESYNEQFF

v_gene: TRBV19
j_gene: TRBJ2-1
abundance: -
d_gene: -
CDR3nt: TGTGCCAGTAGTTCCCTGCGGCCGACCTACAATGAGCAGTTCTTC
CDR3aa: CASSSLRPTYNEQFF

v_gene: TRBV19
j_gene: TRBJ2-7
abundance: -
d_gene: -
CDR3nt: TGTGCCAGCAGCGACCTTCCTGCTGGGGACTACGAGCAGTACTTC
CDR3aa: CASSDLPAGDYEQYF

v_gene: TRBV28
j_gene: TRBJ2-5
abundance: -
d_gene: -
CDR3nt: TGTGCCAGCAGTTCCTTCAGGGATGAGACCCAGTACTTC
CDR3aa: CASSSFRDETQYF

v_gene: TRBV9
j_gene: TRBJ2-1
abundance: -
d_gene: TRBD1
CDR3nt: TGTGCCAGCAGCCCGGGACAGAATAGAGACAATGAGCAGTTCTTC
CDR3aa: CASSPGQNRDNEQFF

v_gene: TRBV30
j_gene: TRBJ1-3
abundance: once
d_gene: -
CDR3nt: TGTGCCTGGAGATCGGGGGGTCCCGGAAACACCATATATTTT
CDR3aa: CAWRSGGPGNTIYF

v_gene: TRBV27
j_gene: TRBJ2-1
abundance: -
d_gene: TRBD1
CDR3nt: TGTGCCAGCAGTCCTGGGACAGGGGGCCTAAATGAGCAGTTCTTC
CDR3aa: CASSPGTGGLNEQFF

v_gene: TRBV14
j_gene: TRBJ2-7
abundance: -
d_gene: TRBD2
CDR3nt: TGTGCCAGCAGCATACGACTAGCGGGAGTCCACGAGCAGTACTTC
CDR3aa: CASSIRLAGVHEQYF